A single sample gave rise to the 14 T cell receptor beta chains below, sequenced in a study of cytomegalovirus exposure and HLA in healthy donors. Primers included in the PCR were 60 Vbeta and 13 Jbeta primers. Profiling relied on immunoSEQ multiplex PCR, and the TCRdb table lists in-frame clones only, not all of them. The sample lists under 200,000 clones; less than 80% were seen once. The source material was PBMCs. Receptors originate from a woman aged 25 to 39 in good health and CMV-seropositive.

For the CDR3, the DNA is TGTGCCAGTAGGGGACAGAACTATGGCTACACCTTC. Translating it yields CASRGQNYGYTF. The J gene is TRBJ1-2, the V gene TRBV19; 7 positions match TRBD1. The CDR3 has 12 residues. Per the germline V gene, CDR1 is LNHDA and CDR2 is SQIVND (reference sequence). V was clipped by 6 bases and J by 2 bases; unmatched bases: 0. Full variable domain (outside the CDR3, taken from reference TRBV19 and TRBJ1-2): DGGITQSPKYLFRKEGQNVTLSCEQNLNHDAMYWYRQDPGQGLRLIYYSQIVNDFQKGDIAEGYSVSREKKESFPLTVTSAQKNPTAFYLCASRGQNYGYTFGSGTRLTVV.

CDR3 region: CASWGTGGGYEQYF. For the CDR3, the DNA is TGTGCCAGCTGGGGAACAGGGGGTGGATACGAGCAGTACTTC. The genes are TRBV27 and TRBJ2-7; 8 bases align to TRBD1. The CDR3 length is 14 residues. Germline CDR1 is MNHEY and CDR2 is SMNVEV (reference sequence). J gave up 4 bases and V 8 bases, and 10 bases lay outside the gene matches.

This rearrangement joins TRBV29-1 to TRBJ2-7; 9 nucleotides line up with TRBD1. The CDR3 runs to 13 residues. From germline, CDR1 is SQVTM and CDR2 ANQGSEA. After removal of 7 bases from V and 2 bases from J, the junction contained 6 bases not matched to a gene. Written as DNA, the CDR3 is TGCAGCGCGACCGGGACAGGGACCTACGAGCAGTACTTC. This encodes CSATGTGTYEQYF.

The chain combines TRBV6-1 with TRBJ1-1; D ambiguous. Germline V lookup: CDR1 MNHNS, CDR2 SASEGT. V was trimmed by 6 bases and J by 5 bases, leaving 7 bases between them. This CDR3 is built from 11 residues. The CDR3 is CASSPGTEAFF. CDR3 in DNA: TGTGCCAGCAGCCCAGGTACTGAAGCTTTCTTT.

The rearrangement joins TRBV4-1 to TRBJ2-6, with a weak D call TRBD2 (7 bases). The CDR3 loop spans 18 amino acids. CDR1 and CDR2 from the germline V gene are MGHRA and YSYEKL. V was clipped by 4 bases and J by 2 bases, with 18 bases between them. In DNA, the CDR3 is TGCGCCAGCAGCCTAGGGGGGGGGTTAGAGGCTGGGGCCAACGTCCTGACTTTC. Encoded protein: CASSLGGGLEAGANVLTF.

The rearrangement links TRBV30 to TRBJ2-1, with 12 bases that match TRBD2. Germline-derived CDR1 and CDR2 are GTSNPN and SVGIG (reference sequence). The V gene end was trimmed by 7 bases and the J gene end by 5 bases; junction bases not matched to a gene: 6. This CDR3 comprises 14 residues. The CDR3 here is CASTLAGGHNEQFF. Written as DNA, the CDR3 is TGTGCCTCGACACTAGCGGGAGGTCACAATGAGCAGTTCTTC.

This rearrangement joins TRBV30 to TRBJ1-1, with 8 bases that match TRBD1. The CDR3 loop spans 16 amino acids. Germline V CDR1 and CDR2: GTSNPN, SVGIG (reference sequence). The V and J ends lost 0 bases and 4 bases, in that order; junction bases with no gene match: 10. CDR3 sequence reads: CAWSVHPGGAGTEAFF. For the CDR3, the DNA is TGTGCCTGGAGTGTTCATCCAGGGGGCGCCGGCACTGAAGCTTTCTTT.

This clone was counted between two and nine times. This CDR3 reads CASSLGPEGGYTF. DNA of the CDR3: TGCGCCAGCAGCTTGGGACCGGAGGGTGGCTACACCTTC. The V gene is TRBV5-1, the J gene TRBJ1-2, with D hard to call. The V end lost 0 bases, the J end lost 7 bases, and 10 bases lay between the germline ends. Germline CDR1 and CDR2: SGHRS and YFSETQ. CDR3 length: 13 amino acids. The variable domain in full, completed from reference TRBV5-1 and TRBJ1-2, reads KAGVTQTPRYLIKTRGQQVTLSCSPISGHRSVSWYQQTPGQGLQFLFEYFSETQRNKGNFPGRFSGRQFSNSRSEMNVSTLELGDSALYLCASSLGPEGGYTFGSGTRLTVV.

The chain links TRBV30 to TRBJ2-7; TRBD1 matches at 9 bases. Germline trimming cut 5 bases from V and 5 bases from J; bases unmatched to any gene: 10. CDR3 length: 14 amino acids. The germline gives CDR1 GTSNPN, CDR2 SVGIG (reference sequence). The CDR3 DNA reads TGTGCCTGGTCTCCGGGACAGGGTGTCCACGAGCAGTACTTC. Its translation: CAWSPGQGVHEQYF.

CDR3 bases: TGTGCCAGCAGCCCGGGACTAGCGGGGGCCGGGGAGCTGTTTTTT. Its protein is CASSPGLAGAGELFF. The rearrangement joins TRBV4-2 to TRBJ2-2; 14 bases align to TRBD2. Per the germline V gene, CDR1 is LGHNA and CDR2 is YNFKEQ. This CDR3 has 15 residues. The V and J ends lost 4 bases and 6 bases, in that order; junction bases with no gene match: 1.

This clone occurred a few times. The chain has TRBV4-2 and TRBJ2-1; 7 bases are a match to TRBD1. Losses at the gene ends were 0 bases for V and 0 bases for J; bases not matched to a gene: 11. Germline V gene data show CDR1 as LGHNA and CDR2 as YNFKEQ. The CDR3 has 19 amino acids. The CDR3 coding sequence is TGTGCCAGCAGCCAAGATTTCGGGGACAGTATACACTCCTACAATGAGCAGTTCTTC. Translating it yields CASSQDFGDSIHSYNEQFF.

V is TRBV29-1 and J is TRBJ2-7; TRBD1 aligns across 8 bases. There are 15 residues in the CDR3. The J segment lost 4 bases and the V segment lost 4 bases, leaving 12 bases of the junction unmatched. CDR1 and CDR2 (germline): SQVTM, ANQGSEA. The CDR3 region is CSVVGGQVTSYEQYF. The CDR3, as DNA: TGCAGCGTTGTGGGGGGACAGGTTACTTCGTACGAGCAGTACTTC.

This sequence joins TRBV19 and TRBJ1-2, with no clear D. V was trimmed by 5 bases and J by 6 bases, leaving 13 bases between them. CDR3 length: 13 residues. Germline V lookup: CDR1 LNHDA, CDR2 SQIVND (reference sequence). CDR3 loop: CASSGSLVHGYTF. The CDR3 DNA follows: TGTGCCAGTAGTGGGAGCCTTGTCCATGGCTACACCTTC.

This chain links TRBV29-1 with TRBJ1-2; D possibly corresponds to TRBD1 (5 bases). The germline CDR1 and CDR2 sequences are SQVTM and ANQGSEA. The CDR3 consists of 13 residues. Between the trimmed V and J ends, which lost 7 bases and 6 bases, there was a span of 18 bases. The CDR3 DNA reads TGCAGCGCAGTCACCGGGGGGTTGGATGGCTACACCTTC. Encoded protein: CSAVTGGLDGYTF.